Listed below are T cell receptor beta chains from one sample, sequenced in a study of cytomegalovirus exposure and HLA in healthy donors. Repertoires were generated with immunoSEQ multiplex PCR, while TCRdb's copy carries only in-frame clones and drops some. This table has about 240,000 clones, about 87% appearing once. Sequenced material: PBMCs. The receptors were gathered from a man aged 18 to 30 in good health and CMV-seronegative. The CDR3 runs from the conserved cysteine through the conserved F or W. Each record gives: V gene, D gene, J gene, clone size, CDR3 protein, CDR3 DNA. D genes are given only for firm matches. Clone sizes are given selectively: once, few, many, or a class where the clone is expanded.

>TRBV27|TRBD2|TRBJ2-1|.
CLTSGAYNEQFF
TGTTTAACTAGCGGGGCATACAATGAGCAGTTCTTC
>TRBV4-1|.|TRBJ2-7|.
CASSQGRGLSYEQYF
TGCGCCAGCAGCCAAGGTCGGGGTCTCTCCTACGAGCAGTACTTC
>TRBV10-3|.|TRBJ1-6|.
CAISVGGANSPLHF
TGTGCCATCAGTGTAGGGGGGGCTAATTCACCCCTCCACTTT
>TRBV2|.|TRBJ1-2|.
CASSERTTPRGYTF
TGTGCCAGCAGTGAACGGACAACCCCGAGGGGCTACACCTTC
>TRBV29-1|TRBD2|TRBJ2-7|.
CSAAFSSGAYKQYF
TGCAGCGCCGCCTTTTCTAGCGGAGCATACAAGCAGTACTTC
>TRBV14|TRBD2|TRBJ2-1|.
CASSHTSGGAGEQFF
TGTGCCAGCAGCCACACTAGCGGGGGGGCCGGTGAGCAGTTCTTC
>TRBV14|TRBD2|TRBJ2-3|.
CASSQASGSTDTQYF
TGTGCCAGCAGCCAAGCTAGCGGGAGCACAGATACGCAGTATTTT
>TRBV19|TRBD1|TRBJ1-1|.
CASSQGGGNTEAFF
TGTGCCAGTAGCCAAGGGGGCGGGAACACTGAAGCTTTCTTT
>TRBV9|.|TRBJ2-2|.
CASSVEGVGTGELFF
TGTGCCAGCAGCGTCGAGGGAGTCGGAACCGGGGAGCTGTTTTTT
>TRBV9|.|TRBJ2-1|.
CASSVVPDSRRGVGEQFF
TGTGCCAGCAGCGTAGTCCCAGATAGCCGCAGGGGGGTAGGTGAGCAGTTCTTC
>TRBV7-2|TRBD1|TRBJ2-7|.
CASSLAQGVSEQYF
TGTGCCAGCAGCTTAGCACAGGGGGTGAGCGAGCAGTACTTC
>TRBV4-1|TRBD1|TRBJ2-3|.
CASSQGQGASDTQYF
TGCGCCAGCAGCCAGGGACAGGGGGCCTCAGATACGCAGTATTTT
>TRBV7-2|.|TRBJ1-2|.
CASSPSLTGSYGYTF
TGTGCCAGCAGCCCTTCCTTGACAGGTTCCTATGGCTACACCTTC
>TRBV2|TRBD1|TRBJ1-5|.
CASSATGDDQPQHF
TGTGCCAGCAGTGCGACAGGGGACGATCAGCCCCAGCATTTT
>TRBV6-5|.|TRBJ2-3|.
CASRTGTDTQYF
TGTGCCAGCAGGACAGGCACAGATACGCAGTATTTT
>TRBV28|.|TRBJ1-4|.
CASSFYDRGEKLFF
TGTGCCAGCAGTTTTTACGACAGAGGCGAAAAACTGTTTTTT
>TRBV10-1|.|TRBJ1-6|.
CASSPTGNSPLHF
TGCGCCAGCAGTCCTACGGGGAATTCACCCCTCCACTTT
>TRBV7-9|.|TRBJ2-7|.
CASSGQGYEQYF
TGTGCCAGCAGCGGCCAGGGGTACGAGCAGTACTTC
>TRBV6-5|.|TRBJ1-4|once
CASRRGTYGGEKLFF
TGTGCCAGCAGACGAGGGACTTACGGGGGTGAAAAACTGTTTTTT
>TRBV6-5|TRBD2|TRBJ2-1|.
CANRSYSGSSRQFF
TGTGCCAACAGATCCTATAGCGGGAGTTCGCGGCAGTTCTTC
>TRBV27|.|TRBJ1-1|.
CASSLKGRAEAFF
TGTGCCAGCAGTTTGAAGGGCAGGGCCGAAGCTTTCTTT
>TRBV28|TRBD2|TRBJ2-7|.
CASSSSGDLSYEQYF
TGTGCCAGCAGTTCGAGCGGGGACCTCTCCTACGAGCAGTACTTC
>TRBV7-7|.|TRBJ2-1|.
CASSSERANEQFF
TGTGCTAGCAGCTCCGAGAGAGCTAATGAGCAGTTCTTC
>TRBV7-2|TRBD2|TRBJ2-7|.
CASSLSGGRSPYEQYF
TGTGCCAGCAGCTTAAGTGGCGGGAGGAGTCCCTACGAGCAGTACTTC
>TRBV18|.|TRBJ2-7|few
CASSPAGTYEQYF
TGTGCCAGCTCACCAGCAGGCACCTACGAGCAGTACTTC
>TRBV7-2|.|TRBJ2-1|.
CASSLALVSYNEQFF
TGTGCCAGCAGCTTAGCGCTAGTTTCTTACAATGAGCAGTTCTTC
>TRBV2|.|TRBJ1-5|.
CASSETGPQHF
TGTGCCAGCAGTGAAACCGGGCCCCAGCATTTT
>TRBV7-7|.|TRBJ1-1|.
CASSLELGDTEAFF
TGTGCCAGCAGCTTAGAATTAGGGGATACTGAAGCTTTCTTT